These 5 T cell receptor beta chains share one sample of origin, sequenced in a study of radiotherapy plus CTLA-4 blockade in lung cancer. Repertoires were generated with immunoSEQ multiplex PCR, while TCRdb's copy carries only in-frame clones and drops some. The table includes over 35,000 clones, 70% to 80% detected once. The starting material was peripheral blood, obtained from a patient treated with radiotherapy plus ipilimumab. The receptors were sampled from a human donor with non-small cell lung cancer whose response to radiotherapy plus ipilimumab could not be evaluated.

The V gene is TRBV4-2, the J gene TRBJ1-1; 9 bases line up with TRBD1. The CDR3 spans 15 residues. V lost 0 bases and J lost 5; bases outside the gene matches: 4. CDR1 and CDR2 (germline): LGHNA, YNFKEQ. DNA for the CDR3: TGTGCCAGCAGCCAAGAGGGACAGGGAAGGACTGAAGCTTTCTTT. This sequence encodes CASSQEGQGRTEAFF.

The CDR3 coding sequence is TGTGCCAGCTCACCAGCCGGGGGGCTCATTGAAAAACTGTTTTTT. Protein product: CASSPAGGLIEKLFF. This rearrangement joins TRBV18 to TRBJ1-4, with D tentatively TRBD1 (6 bases). Germline CDR1 is KGHSH and CDR2 is LQKENI. This CDR3 has 15 residues. Trimming left V 2 bases short and J 7 bases short, with 14 bases between.

This chain joins TRBV7-9 and TRBJ1-1; D is unresolved. CDR1 is SEHNR, CDR2 FQNEAQ, per germline (reference sequence). This CDR3 spans 15 amino acids. Deletions cut 8 bases from V and 1 base from J, with 17 bases between. Written as DNA, the CDR3 is TGTGCCAGCCCAAACTCCCTTTCGCGGAACACTGAAGCTTTCTTT. Its protein product is CASPNSLSRNTEAFF.

The chain couples TRBV5-1 to TRBJ2-1; 7 nucleotides agree with TRBD2. Unmatched junction bases numbered 10, after V lost 4 bases and J lost 0 bases. From germline, CDR1 is SGHRS and CDR2 YFSETQ. The CDR3 contains 17 residues. CDR3 DNA sequence: TGCGCCAGCAGCCCCAGATTGGGGGGGTTCTCCTACAATGAGCAGTTCTTC. This codes for CASSPRLGGFSYNEQFF.

The chain carries TRBV28 and TRBJ1-1; D is perhaps TRBD1 (6 bases). There are 13 residues in the CDR3. V was pared by 6 bases and J by 4 bases, with 12 bases between. Germline V CDR1 and CDR2: MDHEN, SYDVKM. The CDR3 spells CASSWAGVTEAFF. The DNA of the CDR3 is TGTGCCAGCAGCTGGGCAGGGGTCACTGAAGCTTTCTTT.